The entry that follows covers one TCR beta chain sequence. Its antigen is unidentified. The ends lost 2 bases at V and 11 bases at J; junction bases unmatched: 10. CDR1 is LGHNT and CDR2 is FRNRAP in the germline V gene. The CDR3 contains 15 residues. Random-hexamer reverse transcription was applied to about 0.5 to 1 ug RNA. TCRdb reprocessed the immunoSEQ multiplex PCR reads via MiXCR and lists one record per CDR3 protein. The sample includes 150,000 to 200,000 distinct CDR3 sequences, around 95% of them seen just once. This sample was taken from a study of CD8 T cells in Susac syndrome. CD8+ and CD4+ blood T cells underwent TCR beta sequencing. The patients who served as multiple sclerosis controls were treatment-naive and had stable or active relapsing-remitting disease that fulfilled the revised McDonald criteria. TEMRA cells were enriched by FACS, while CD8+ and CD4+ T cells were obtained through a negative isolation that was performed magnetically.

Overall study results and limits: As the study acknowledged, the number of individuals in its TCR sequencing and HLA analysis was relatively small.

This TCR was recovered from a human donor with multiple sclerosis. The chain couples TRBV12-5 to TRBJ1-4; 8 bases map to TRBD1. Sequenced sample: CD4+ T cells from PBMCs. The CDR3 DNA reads TGTGCTAGTGGTTTGCCCGACAGGGGATTCGGGAAACTGTTTTTT. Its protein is CASGLPDRGFGKLFF. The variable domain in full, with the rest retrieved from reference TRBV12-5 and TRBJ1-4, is DARVTQTPRHKVTEMGQEVTMRCQPILGHNTVFWYRQTMMQGLELLAYFRNRAPLDDSGMPKDRFSAEMPDATLATLKIQPSEPRDSAVYFCASGLPDRGFGKLFFGSGTQLSVL.